This note documents a single T cell receptor (beta chain) sequence. Antigen unknown. Sample-barcoded 5' priming and a J-beta primer mix drove a second PCR of roughly 6 to 12 cycles. Every molecule of cDNA carried a tag from a template-switch adaptor with 12 random nucleotides. From the 5' RACE reads, TCRdb called clonotypes with MiXCR, one entry per CDR3 protein. Of 1.5 million to 2 million distinct CDR3 sequences listed, around half were seen once; the top ten hold approximately 2.1%. The entry originates in a study of blood T cells in healthy people across ages. Study as a whole: T cells yielded about one barcoded beta molecule per two cells through template switching.

Whole-study results and caveats: Measured against age, TCR beta diversity per million T cells decreased in a roughly linear manner.

V lost 4 bases, J lost 5 bases, and 10 bases lay in between. This CDR3 is 13 amino acids long. Germline V gene lookup returns CDR1 MNHEY and CDR2 SVGEGT. The J gene is TRBJ2-3, the V gene TRBV6-2 or TRBV6-3; no definite D call. This TCR came from a woman between 40 and 55 years old in good health. Sequencing was carried out using blood. The CDR3 sequence is CASSSSLLDTQYF. In nucleotides, the CDR3 is TGTGCCAGCAGTTCCTCCCTCCTAGATACGCAGTATTTT.